Below, one T cell receptor (beta chain) is given with its context. What it binds is not known. Extracted RNA was reverse transcribed into cDNA, the sequencing template. TCRdb's table, derived via immunoSEQ multiplex PCR, lists solely in-frame clones and lacks some. The sample has roughly 200,000 clones, approximately 53% seen once. The data are from a study of CD8+ T cells in alopecia areata. CDR1 SEHNR and CDR2 FQNEAQ come from the germline V gene (reference sequence). CDR3 length: 12 amino acids. Trimming took off 5 bases at V and 4 bases at J, with 6 bases between the two ends. Study findings and constraints: It was lesional scalp, especially alopecia totalis/universalis, that showed higher clonality than normal scalp. It was less clear whether patients shared TCRs than it was in mice, possibly because of HLA. Scalp data also include sequences from resident alphabeta T cells of normal skin.

It was from PBMCs that CD4+ and CD8+ T cells were sorted. This TCR was sampled from a human donor in good health. The genes are TRBV7-9 and TRBJ1-5; D call uncertain. Sequencing input: CD8+ T cells sorted from blood. The DNA for the CDR3 is TGTGCCAGCAGCGAAGAAAATCAGCCCCAGCATTTT. It is translated as CASSEENQPQHF.